The 20 T cell receptor beta chains listed next were all sequenced from one sample in a study of T cells in localized non-small cell lung cancer. Data came from immunoSEQ multiplex PCR; TCRdb stores just in-frame clones and leaves some out. This sample has some 2,000 clones, with 25% to 30% found just once. The specimen was lung tumor tissue, collected before any cancer treatment. These receptors were collected from a male donor at least 60 years old with stage III lung adenocarcinoma.

This clone was found a few times. V gene TRBV4-1 combines with J gene TRBJ1-6; D not certain. Germline V CDR1 and CDR2: MGHRA, YSYEKL. V lost 3 bases, J lost 10 bases, and 16 bases lay in between. The CDR3 is 15 amino acids. The CDR3 sequence: CASSHSVTLQSPLHF. The CDR3 DNA sequence: TGCGCCAGCAGCCACTCTGTGACTCTGCAATCACCCCTCCACTTT.

J is TRBJ2-5 and V is TRBV28; TRBD2 might be the D (5 bases). Trimming left V 5 bases short and J 4 bases short, with 20 bases between. CDR1 and CDR2 from the germline V gene are MDHEN and SYDVKM. This CDR3 region has 16 residues. The CDR3 DNA reads TGTGCCAGCAGTCCGAGCAGGCAAGGACTGGGAGAGACCCAGTACTTC. It yields the protein CASSPSRQGLGETQYF. Supplemented by reference TRBV28 and TRBJ2-5, the full variable domain reads DVKVTQSSRYLVKRTGEKVFLECVQDMDHENMFWYRQDPGLGLRLIYFSYDVKMKEKGDIPEGYSVSREKKERFSLILESASTNQTSMYLCASSPSRQGLGETQYFGPGTRLLVL.

This chain links TRBV9 with TRBJ2-5, with D tentatively TRBD1 (5 bases). Germline V gives CDR1 SGDLS, CDR2 YYNGEE. The ends were cut back, 5 bases at V and 3 bases at J, with 11 bases in the middle. This CDR3 spans 13 amino acids. In nucleotides, the CDR3 is TGTGCCAGCAGGCTCGACAGAGAAGAGACCCAGTACTTC. Residues: CASRLDREETQYF.

This clone has only a few counts. The chain links TRBV11-3 to TRBJ2-5, with D perhaps matching TRBD2 (6 bases). Germline CDR1 and CDR2: SGHNT and YENEEA. The CDR3 runs 16 residues. V dropped 4 bases and J dropped 5 bases, with 20 bases sitting between them. The CDR3 here is CASSSWRAQREETQYF. Written as DNA, the CDR3 is TGTGCCAGCAGCTCCTGGAGGGCCCAACGTGAGGAGACCCAGTACTTC.

This clone qualifies as medium-sized. This chain links TRBV6-8 with TRBJ1-1; D uncertain. The V end was cut by 6 bases, the J end by 3 bases, with 11 bases between. The germline V gene has CDR1 MNHGY and CDR2 SAAAGT. The CDR3 is 13 residues long. CDR3 loop: CASRKPQHTEAFF. In nucleotides, the CDR3 is TGTGCCAGCAGAAAACCACAGCACACTGAAGCTTTCTTT.

The rearrangement joins TRBV19 to TRBJ2-2; 9 bases match TRBD1. Trimming removed 3 bases from V and 1 base from J; junction bases left unmatched: 6. CDR1 LNHDA and CDR2 SQIVND come from the germline V gene (reference sequence). CDR3 length: 17 amino acids. The CDR3 DNA sequence: TGTGCCAGTAGTATCATTCGGACAGGGGAGAACACCGGGGAGCTGTTTTTT. It yields the protein CASSIIRTGENTGELFF.

This clone was seen more than once but under ten times. The genes are TRBV11-3 and TRBJ1-5, with D unclear. The CDR3 is 15 amino acids. V lost 3 bases, J lost 0 bases, and 9 bases lay in between. CDR1 and CDR2 (germline): SGHNT, YENEEA. The CDR3 loop is CASSFSANSNQPQHF. The DNA of the CDR3 is TGTGCCAGCAGCTTTTCGGCCAATAGCAATCAGCCCCAGCATTTT.

The chain links TRBV6-8 to TRBJ2-1, with 7 positions matching TRBD1. CDR3 length: 12 residues. V lost 7 bases, J lost 7 bases, and 4 bases stayed unmatched. The germline gives CDR1 MNHGY, CDR2 SAAAGT. CDR3 amino acids: CASNSRGNEQFF. The CDR3 DNA reads as TGTGCCAGCAATTCCAGGGGGAATGAGCAGTTCTTC.

The V gene is TRBV5-1, the J gene TRBJ1-4, with D possibly matching TRBD1 (5 bases). Germline loops: CDR1 SGHRS, CDR2 YFSETQ. Trimming took off 2 bases at V and 7 bases at J, with 15 bases between the two ends. The CDR3 length is 15 residues. CDR3 nucleotides: TGCGCCAGCAGCTTTGGCCGGGGCCCGGCTGAAAAACTGTTTTTT. Translating gives CASSFGRGPAEKLFF.

This CDR3 reads CASSQIRGGIGELFF. CDR3 DNA: TGTGCCAGCAGCCAGATAAGAGGGGGCATCGGGGAGCTGTTTTTT. This chain uses TRBV11-3 with TRBJ2-2, with 7 bases identical to TRBD1. CDR3 length: 15 amino acids. In germline, CDR1 is SGHNT, CDR2 YENEEA. The V gene end was trimmed by 5 bases and the J gene end by 7 bases; junction bases not matched to a gene: 10.

The chain couples TRBV18 to TRBJ2-7; D remains ambiguous. V was shortened by 2 bases and J by 0 bases, with 8 bases between the two germline ends. CDR3 size: 14 residues. The germline CDR1 and CDR2 sequences are KGHSH and LQKENI. The CDR3 is CASSPSRSSYEQYF. CDR3 bases: TGTGCCAGCTCACCATCCAGAAGCTCCTACGAGCAGTACTTC. Variable domain in full (rest from reference TRBV18 and TRBJ2-7): NAGVMQNPRHLVRRRGQEARLRCSPMKGHSHVYWYRQLPEEGLKFMVYLQKENIIDESGMPKERFSAEFPKEGPSILRIQQVVRGDSAAYFCASSPSRSSYEQYFGPGTRLTVT.

This chain links TRBV11-3 with TRBJ1-3, with 7 bases aligning to TRBD1. This CDR3 has 14 residues. V shed 1 base and J 4 bases; nucleotides not matched to a gene: 1. Germline CDR1 is SGHNT and CDR2 is YENEEA. For the CDR3, the DNA is TGTGCCAGCAGCTTAGGAGGGGGCGGAAACACCATATATTTT. Encoded protein: CASSLGGGGNTIYF.

This clone has just a few counts. The chain employs TRBV19 and TRBJ2-1; the D gene is possibly TRBD2 (7 bases). Germline values: CDR1 LNHDA, CDR2 SQIVND (reference sequence). This CDR3 is built from 16 residues. Deletions cut 6 bases from V and 4 bases from J, with 19 bases between. The CDR3 sequence: CASRRGREQAYNEQFF. As DNA, the CDR3 is TGTGCCAGTAGAAGGGGGAGGGAGCAGGCGTACAATGAGCAGTTCTTC.

The chain couples TRBV11-3 to TRBJ1-2; D call uncertain. Germline V gene lookup returns CDR1 SGHNT and CDR2 YENEEA. This CDR3 has 15 residues. V lost 8 bases, J lost 0 bases, and 16 bases lay in between. CDR3 sequence reads: CASQDTDTTNYGYTF. CDR3 nucleotides: TGTGCCAGCCAAGATACAGACACCACTAACTATGGCTACACCTTC.

This clone turned up a few times. This rearrangement joins TRBV5-1 to TRBJ2-1, with TRBD2 identical over 9 bases. This CDR3 has 15 amino acids. CDR1 is SGHRS and CDR2 is YFSETQ in the germline V gene. With V trimmed by 0 bases and J by 4 bases, 2 bases remained unmatched. The CDR3 bases are TGCGCCAGCAGCTTGGTGGCGGGGGGGTACAATGAGCAGTTCTTC. It translates to CASSLVAGGYNEQFF.

The rearrangement joins TRBV18 to TRBJ2-2; D may match TRBD1 or TRBD2 (5 bases each). Deletions cut 1 base from V and 4 bases from J, with 13 bases between. Germline assignment: CDR1 KGHSH and CDR2 LQKENI. This CDR3 has 16 residues. The DNA for the CDR3 is TGTGCCAGCTCACCACGCGAGGCAGGGAGCACCGGGGAGCTGTTTTTT. Encoded protein: CASSPREAGSTGELFF.

This clone is medium-sized by share. The genes are TRBV9 and TRBJ2-7; either TRBD1 or TRBD2 may supply D (5 bases each). CDR3 size: 14 residues. Germline CDR1 reads SGDLS; CDR2 reads YYNGEE. The V end lost 3 bases, the J end lost 0 bases, and 10 bases lay between the germline ends. CDR3 sequence (DNA): TGTGCCAGCAGCGAGGGACGCCGCTCCTACGAGCAGTACTTC. It encodes CASSEGRRSYEQYF.

V usage is TRBV28 and J usage is TRBJ2-2, with a weak D call TRBD1 (7 bases). The CDR3 consists of 15 residues. Germline V gene data show CDR1 as MDHEN and CDR2 as SYDVKM. Trimming removed 2 bases at V and 4 bases at J, with 11 bases between. The CDR3 DNA reads as TGTGCCAGCAGTTTACAGGGGGGATTCACCGGGGAGCTGTTTTTT. Amino acid sequence: CASSLQGGFTGELFF.

The chain carries TRBV6-8 and TRBJ1-1; D is perhaps TRBD1 (5 bases). This CDR3 is 15 amino acids long. The V end was cut by 2 bases, the J end by 5 bases, with 15 bases between. Germline V gene sequence: CDR1 MNHGY, CDR2 SAAAGT. The CDR3 is CASSYGLGGGTEAFF. The CDR3 nucleotides are TGTGCCAGCAGTTACGGATTGGGGGGAGGGACTGAAGCTTTCTTT.

The chain joins TRBV11-3 to TRBJ1-2; D may be TRBD1 (6 bases). The germline V gene encodes CDR1 SGHNT and CDR2 YENEEA. Trimming shortened V by 5 bases and J by 2 bases, and 12 bases separated the two germline ends. This CDR3 spans 14 amino acids. CDR3 loop: CASSAVTGNYGYTF. The CDR3 nucleotides read TGTGCCAGCAGCGCTGTCACAGGGAACTATGGCTACACCTTC.